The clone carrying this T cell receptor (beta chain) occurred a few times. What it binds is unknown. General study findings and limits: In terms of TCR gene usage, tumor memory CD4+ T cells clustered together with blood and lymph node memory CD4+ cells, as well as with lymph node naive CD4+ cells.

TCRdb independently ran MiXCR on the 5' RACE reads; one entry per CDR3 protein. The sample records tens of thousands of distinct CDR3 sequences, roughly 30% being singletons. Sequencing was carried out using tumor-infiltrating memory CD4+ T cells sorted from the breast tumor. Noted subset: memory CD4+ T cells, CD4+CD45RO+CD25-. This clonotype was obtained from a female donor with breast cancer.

The CDR3 nucleotides read TGTGCCAGCAGCGCTAGCCTATGGGGCGGTGAGCAGTTCTTC. Translating gives CASSASLWGGEQFF. V gene TRBV7-2 combines with J gene TRBJ2-1; D may correspond to TRBD1 or TRBD2 (5 bases each). Germline V lookup: CDR1 SGHTA, CDR2 FQGNSA. The CDR3 sequence is 14 residues long. Deletions cut 5 bases from V and 9 bases from J, with 17 bases between. Using reference TRBV7-2 and TRBJ2-1 for the parts outside the CDR3, the full variable domain is GAGVSQSPSNKVTEKGKDVELRCDPISGHTALYWYRQSLGQGLEFLIYFQGNSAPDKSGLPSDRFSAERTGGSVSTLTIQRTQQEDSAVYLCASSASLWGGEQFFGPGTRLTVL.